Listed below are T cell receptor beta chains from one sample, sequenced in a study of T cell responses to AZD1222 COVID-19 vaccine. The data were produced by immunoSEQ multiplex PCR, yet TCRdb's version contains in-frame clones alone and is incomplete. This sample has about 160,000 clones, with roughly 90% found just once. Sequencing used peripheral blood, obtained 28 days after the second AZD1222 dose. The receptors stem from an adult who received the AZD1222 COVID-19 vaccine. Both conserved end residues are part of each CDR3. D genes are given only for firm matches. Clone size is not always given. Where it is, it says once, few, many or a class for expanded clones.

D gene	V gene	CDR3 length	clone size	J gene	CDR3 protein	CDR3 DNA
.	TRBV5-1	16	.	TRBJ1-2	CASSLGFGGPGDGYTF	TGCGCCAGCAGCTTGGGTTTCGGGGGGCCTGGGGATGGCTACACCTTC
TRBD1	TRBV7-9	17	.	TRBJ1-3	CASSSSRDRISGNTIYF	TGTGCCAGCAGCTCAAGCCGGGACAGGATTTCCGGAAACACCATATATTTT
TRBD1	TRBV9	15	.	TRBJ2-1	CASSVAGTGGNEQFF	TGTGCCAGCAGCGTAGCCGGGACAGGGGGAAATGAGCAGTTCTTC
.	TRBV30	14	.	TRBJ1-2	CAWSGTGPNYGYTF	TGTGCCTGGAGTGGGACCGGACCGAACTATGGCTACACCTTC
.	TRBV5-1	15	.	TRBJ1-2	CASSLGGQRFYGYTF	TGCGCCAGCAGCTTGGGGGGGCAACGATTCTATGGCTACACCTTC
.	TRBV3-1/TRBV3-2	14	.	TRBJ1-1	CASRYGQMNTEAFF	TGTGCCAGCAGATACGGACAAATGAACACTGAAGCTTTCTTT
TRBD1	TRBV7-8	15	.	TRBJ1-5	CASSARQGSNQPQHF	TGTGCCAGCAGCGCGAGACAGGGGTCGAATCAGCCCCAGCATTTT
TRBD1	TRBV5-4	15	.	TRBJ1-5	CASSFTGAPNQPQHF	TGTGCCAGCAGCTTCACAGGGGCCCCTAATCAGCCCCAGCATTTT
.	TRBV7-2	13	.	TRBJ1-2	CASSSQGYGGYTF	TGTGCCAGCAGCTCGCAGGGGTACGGCGGCTACACCTTC
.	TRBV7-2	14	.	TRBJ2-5	CASSLTRSKETQYF	TGTGCCAGCAGCTTAACGCGTTCCAAGGAGACCCAGTACTTC
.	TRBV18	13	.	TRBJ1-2	CASSPDKNYGYTF	TGTGCCAGCTCACCGGACAAGAACTATGGCTACACCTTC
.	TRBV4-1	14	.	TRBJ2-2	CASSQAENTGELFF	TGCGCCAGCAGCCAGGCAGAAAACACCGGGGAGCTGTTTTTT
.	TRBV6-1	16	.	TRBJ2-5	CASSEAWSRGQETQYF	TGTGCCAGCAGTGAAGCGTGGAGTAGGGGCCAAGAGACCCAGTACTTC
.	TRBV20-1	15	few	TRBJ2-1	CSASLVATVGNEQFF	TGCAGTGCTAGTCTGGTAGCTACAGTGGGGAATGAGCAGTTCTTC
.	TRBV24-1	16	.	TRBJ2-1	CATSDPTTPGGNEQFF	TGTGCCACCAGTGATCCTACTACCCCTGGGGGCAATGAGCAGTTCTTC
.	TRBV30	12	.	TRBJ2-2	CACQGNTGELFF	TGTGCCTGTCAGGGGAACACCGGGGAGCTGTTTTTT
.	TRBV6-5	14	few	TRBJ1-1	CASSYRTENTEAFF	TGTGCCAGCAGTTACCGGACGGAGAACACTGAAGCTTTCTTT
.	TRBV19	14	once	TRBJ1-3	CASSPGLTGNTIYF	TGTGCCAGTAGCCCAGGACTAACTGGAAACACCATATATTTT
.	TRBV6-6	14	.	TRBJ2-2	CASSQTGNTGELFF	TGTGCCAGCAGTCAGACAGGGAACACCGGGGAGCTGTTTTTT
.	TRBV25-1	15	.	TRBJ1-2	CASSATRTEKGGYTF	TGTGCCAGCAGTGCCACTCGGACAGAGAAGGGGGGCTACACCTTC
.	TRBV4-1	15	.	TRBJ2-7	CASSPNRGGIYEQYF	TGCGCCAGCAGCCCCAATCGTGGGGGCATCTACGAGCAGTACTTC
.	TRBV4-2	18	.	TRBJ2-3	CASSQEISLGASTDTQYF	TGTGCCAGCAGCCAAGAAATTTCGCTAGGGGCTAGCACAGATACGCAGTATTTT
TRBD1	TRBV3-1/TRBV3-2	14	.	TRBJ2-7	CASSLGQGKNEQYF	TGTGCCAGCAGCCTTGGACAGGGGAAAAACGAGCAGTACTTC
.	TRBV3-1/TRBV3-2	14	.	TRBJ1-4	CASSQGVSGEKLFF	TGTGCCAGCAGCCAAGGGGTATCTGGTGAAAAACTGTTTTTT
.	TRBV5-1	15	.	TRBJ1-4	CASSLGQTTNEKLFF	TGCGCCAGCAGCTTGGGCCAGACAACTAATGAAAAACTGTTTTTT
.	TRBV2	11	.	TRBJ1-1	CAGGASPGAFF	TGTGCCGGGGGGGCCTCTCCCGGAGCTTTCTTT
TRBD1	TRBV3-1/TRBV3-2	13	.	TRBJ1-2	CASSTRQGWGYTF	TGTGCCAGCAGCACACGACAGGGGTGGGGCTACACCTTC
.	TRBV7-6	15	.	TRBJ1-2	CASSPDWDRDRGYTF	TGTGCCAGCAGCCCGGATTGGGACCGAGACCGTGGCTACACCTTC
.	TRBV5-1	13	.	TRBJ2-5	CASTDGVQETQYF	TGCGCCAGCACCGACGGGGTTCAAGAGACCCAGTACTTC
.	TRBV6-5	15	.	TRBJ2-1	CASSSDSLQANEQFF	TGTGCCAGCAGTTCCGACAGTTTACAGGCCAATGAGCAGTTCTTC
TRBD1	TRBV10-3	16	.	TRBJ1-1	CAISGQGQNMNTEAFF	TGTGCCATCAGTGGGCAGGGACAGAACATGAACACTGAAGCTTTCTTT
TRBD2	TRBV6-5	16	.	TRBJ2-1	CASSYSPGGAYNEQFF	TGTGCCAGCAGTTATTCCCCCGGGGGGGCCTACAATGAGCAGTTCTTC
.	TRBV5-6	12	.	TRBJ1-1	CASSPFEGRAFF	TGTGCCAGCAGCCCCTTTGAGGGGAGAGCTTTCTTT